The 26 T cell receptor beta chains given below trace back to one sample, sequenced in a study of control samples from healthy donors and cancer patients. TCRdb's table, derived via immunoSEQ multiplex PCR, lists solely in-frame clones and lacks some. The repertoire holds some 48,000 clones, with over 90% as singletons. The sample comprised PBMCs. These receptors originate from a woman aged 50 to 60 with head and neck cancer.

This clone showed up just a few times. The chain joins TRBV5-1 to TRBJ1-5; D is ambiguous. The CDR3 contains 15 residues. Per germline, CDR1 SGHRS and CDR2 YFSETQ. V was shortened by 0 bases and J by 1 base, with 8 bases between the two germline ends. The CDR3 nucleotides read TGCGCCAGCAGCTTGGAGGGCGGGAGCAATCAGCCCCAGCATTTT. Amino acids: CASSLEGGSNQPQHF.

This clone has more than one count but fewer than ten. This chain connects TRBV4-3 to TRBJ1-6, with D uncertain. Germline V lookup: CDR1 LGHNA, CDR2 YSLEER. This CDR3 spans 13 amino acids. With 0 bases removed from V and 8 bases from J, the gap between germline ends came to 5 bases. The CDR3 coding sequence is TGCGCCAGCAGCCAAGAAGACCATTCACCCCTCCACTTT. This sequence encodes CASSQEDHSPLHF.

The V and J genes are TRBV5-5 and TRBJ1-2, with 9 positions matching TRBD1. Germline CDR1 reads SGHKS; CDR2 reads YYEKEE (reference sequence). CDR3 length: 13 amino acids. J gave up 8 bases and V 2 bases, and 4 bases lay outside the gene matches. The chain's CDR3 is CASSFRQGVGYTF. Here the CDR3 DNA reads TGTGCCAGCAGCTTTCGACAGGGGGTGGGCTACACCTTC.

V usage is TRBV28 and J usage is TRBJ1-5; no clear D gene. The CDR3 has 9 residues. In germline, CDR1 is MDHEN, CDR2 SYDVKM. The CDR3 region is CARGQPQHF. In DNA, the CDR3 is TGTGCGCGCGGTCAGCCCCAGCATTTT.

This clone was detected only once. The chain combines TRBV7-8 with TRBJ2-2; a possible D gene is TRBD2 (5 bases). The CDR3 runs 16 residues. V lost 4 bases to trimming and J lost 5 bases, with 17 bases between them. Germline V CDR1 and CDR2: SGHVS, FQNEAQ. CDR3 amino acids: CASSSGTRAATGELFF. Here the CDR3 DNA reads TGTGCCAGCAGCTCGGGAACGAGGGCGGCGACCGGGGAGCTGTTTTTT.

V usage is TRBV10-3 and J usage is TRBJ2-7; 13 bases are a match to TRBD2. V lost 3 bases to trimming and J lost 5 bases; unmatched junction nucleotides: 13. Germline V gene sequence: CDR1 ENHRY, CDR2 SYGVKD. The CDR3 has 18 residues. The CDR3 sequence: CAISEWRTSGSSPHEQYF. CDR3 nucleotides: TGTGCCATCAGTGAATGGAGGACTAGCGGGAGTTCCCCCCACGAGCAGTACTTC.

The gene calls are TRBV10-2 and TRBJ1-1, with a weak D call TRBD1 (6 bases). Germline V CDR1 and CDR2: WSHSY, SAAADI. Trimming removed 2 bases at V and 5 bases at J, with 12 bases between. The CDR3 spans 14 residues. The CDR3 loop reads CASSETGLGTEAFF. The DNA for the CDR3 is TGCGCCAGCAGTGAGACAGGGTTAGGAACTGAAGCTTTCTTT.

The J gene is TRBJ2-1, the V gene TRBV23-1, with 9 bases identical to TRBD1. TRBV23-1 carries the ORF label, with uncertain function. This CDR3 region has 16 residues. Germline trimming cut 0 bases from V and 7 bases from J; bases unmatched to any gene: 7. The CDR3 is CASSQSIGDRDNEQFF. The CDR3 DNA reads TGCGCCAGCAGTCAATCTATAGGGGACAGGGATAATGAGCAGTTCTTC.

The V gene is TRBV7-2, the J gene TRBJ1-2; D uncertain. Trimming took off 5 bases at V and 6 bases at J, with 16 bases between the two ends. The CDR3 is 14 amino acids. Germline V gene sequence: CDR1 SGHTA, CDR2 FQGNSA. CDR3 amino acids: CASSQTSGIDGYTF. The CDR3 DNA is TGTGCCAGCAGCCAAACGAGTGGGATCGATGGCTACACCTTC.

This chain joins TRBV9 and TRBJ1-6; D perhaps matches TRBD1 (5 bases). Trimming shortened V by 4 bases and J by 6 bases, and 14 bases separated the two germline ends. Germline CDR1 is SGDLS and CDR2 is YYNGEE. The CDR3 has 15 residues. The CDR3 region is CASSPSGTGNSPLHF. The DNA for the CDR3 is TGTGCCAGCAGCCCGTCCGGGACGGGTAATTCACCCCTCCACTTT.

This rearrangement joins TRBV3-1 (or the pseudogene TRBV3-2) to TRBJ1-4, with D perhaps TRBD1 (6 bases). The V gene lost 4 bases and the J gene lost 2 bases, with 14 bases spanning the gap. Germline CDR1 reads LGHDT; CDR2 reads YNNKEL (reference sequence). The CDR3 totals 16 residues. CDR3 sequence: CASSRTVHGTNEKLFF. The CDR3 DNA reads TGTGCCAGCAGCCGGACAGTCCACGGGACTAATGAAAAACTGTTTTTT.

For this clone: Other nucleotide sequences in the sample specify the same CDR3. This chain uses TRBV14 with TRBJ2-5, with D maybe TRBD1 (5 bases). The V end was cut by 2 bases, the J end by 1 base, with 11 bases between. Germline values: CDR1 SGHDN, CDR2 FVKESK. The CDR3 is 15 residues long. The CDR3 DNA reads TGTGCCAGCAGCCAAAGTCTCCAGGGCCAAGAGACCCAGTACTTC. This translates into CASSQSLQGQETQYF.

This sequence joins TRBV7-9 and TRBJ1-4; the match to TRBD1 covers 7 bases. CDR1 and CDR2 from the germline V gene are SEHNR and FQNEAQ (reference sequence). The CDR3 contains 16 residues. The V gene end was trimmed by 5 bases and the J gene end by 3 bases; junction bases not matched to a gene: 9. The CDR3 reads CASSPRGDRSNEKLFF. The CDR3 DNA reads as TGTGCCAGCAGCCCCAGGGGGGACAGATCTAATGAAAAACTGTTTTTT. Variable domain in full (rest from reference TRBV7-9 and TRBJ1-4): DTGVSQNPRHKITKRGQNVTFRCDPISEHNRLYWYRQTLGQGPEFLTYFQNEAQLEKSRLLSDRFSAERPKGSFSTLEIQRTEQGDSAMYLCASSPRGDRSNEKLFFGSGTQLSVL.

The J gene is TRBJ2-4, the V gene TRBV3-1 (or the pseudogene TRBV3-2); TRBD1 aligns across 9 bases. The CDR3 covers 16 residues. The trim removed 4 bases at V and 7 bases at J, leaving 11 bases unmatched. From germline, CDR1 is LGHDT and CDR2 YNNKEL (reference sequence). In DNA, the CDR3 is TGTGCCAGCAGCCTCCGAGGACAGGGGACACGGAACATTCAGTACTTC. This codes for CASSLRGQGTRNIQYF.

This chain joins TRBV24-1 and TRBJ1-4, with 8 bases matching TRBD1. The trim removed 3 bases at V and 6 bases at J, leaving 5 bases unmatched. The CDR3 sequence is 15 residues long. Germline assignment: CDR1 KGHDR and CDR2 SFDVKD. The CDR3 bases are TGTGCCACCAGTGATATCAGGGGGCTGGATGAAAAACTGTTTTTT. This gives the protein CATSDIRGLDEKLFF.

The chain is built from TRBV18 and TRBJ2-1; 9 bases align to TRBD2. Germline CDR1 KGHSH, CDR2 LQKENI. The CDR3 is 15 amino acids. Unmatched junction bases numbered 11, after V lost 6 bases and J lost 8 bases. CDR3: CASSLSGRGLDEQFF. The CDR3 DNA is TGTGCCAGCTCTCTTAGCGGGAGAGGGTTGGATGAGCAGTTCTTC. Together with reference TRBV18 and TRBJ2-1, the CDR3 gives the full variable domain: NAGVMQNPRHLVRRRGQEARLRCSPMKGHSHVYWYRQLPEEGLKFMVYLQKENIIDESGMPKERFSAEFPKEGPSILRIQQVVRGDSAAYFCASSLSGRGLDEQFFGPGTRLTVL.

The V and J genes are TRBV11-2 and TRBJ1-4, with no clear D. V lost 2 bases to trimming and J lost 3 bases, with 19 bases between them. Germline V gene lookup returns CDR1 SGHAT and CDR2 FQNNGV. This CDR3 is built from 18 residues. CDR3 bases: TGTGCCAGCAGCTTACTTCCGGCAGATGTCTCAGCTAATGAAAAACTGTTTTTT. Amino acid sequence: CASSLLPADVSANEKLFF.

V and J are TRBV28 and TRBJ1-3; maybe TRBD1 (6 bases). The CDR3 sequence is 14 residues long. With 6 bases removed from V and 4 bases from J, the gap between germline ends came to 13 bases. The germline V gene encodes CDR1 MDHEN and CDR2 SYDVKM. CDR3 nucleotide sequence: TGTGCCAGCAGGGGGGGGGCGAAGGGAAACACCATATATTTT. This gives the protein CASRGGAKGNTIYF. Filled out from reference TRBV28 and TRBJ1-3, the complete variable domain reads DVKVTQSSRYLVKRTGEKVFLECVQDMDHENMFWYRQDPGLGLRLIYFSYDVKMKEKGDIPEGYSVSREKKERFSLILESASTNQTSMYLCASRGGAKGNTIYFGEGSWLTVV.

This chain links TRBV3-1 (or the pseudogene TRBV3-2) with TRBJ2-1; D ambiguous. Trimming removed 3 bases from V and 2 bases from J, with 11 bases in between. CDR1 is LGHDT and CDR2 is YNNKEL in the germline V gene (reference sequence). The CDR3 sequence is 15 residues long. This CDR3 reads CASSHATETYNEQFF. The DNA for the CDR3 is TGTGCCAGCAGCCACGCAACAGAGACCTACAATGAGCAGTTCTTC.

CDR3 nucleotides: TGTGCCAGTAGTTGGACAGGAGAGACTGAAGCTTTCTTT. Translating it yields CASSWTGETEAFF. The chain links TRBV19 to TRBJ1-1, with 7 bases that match TRBD1. Germline V lookup: CDR1 LNHDA, CDR2 SQIVND (reference sequence). V lost 5 bases and J lost 5; bases outside the gene matches: 5. This CDR3 region has 13 residues.

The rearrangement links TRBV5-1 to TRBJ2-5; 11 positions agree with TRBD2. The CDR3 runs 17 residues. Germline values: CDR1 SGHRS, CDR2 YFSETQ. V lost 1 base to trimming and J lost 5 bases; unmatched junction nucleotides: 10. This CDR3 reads CASSLFGLAGLLETQYF. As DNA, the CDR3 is TGCGCCAGCAGCTTGTTCGGACTAGCGGGTTTACTCGAGACCCAGTACTTC.

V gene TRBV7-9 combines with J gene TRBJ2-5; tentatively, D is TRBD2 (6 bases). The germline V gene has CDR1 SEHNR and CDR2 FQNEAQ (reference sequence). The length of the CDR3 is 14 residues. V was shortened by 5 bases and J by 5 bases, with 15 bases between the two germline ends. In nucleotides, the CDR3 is TGTGCCAGCAGCCCCCACGTCCGGGGGGAGACCCAGTACTTC. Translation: CASSPHVRGETQYF. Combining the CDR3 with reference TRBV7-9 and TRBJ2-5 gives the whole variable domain DTGVSQNPRHKITKRGQNVTFRCDPISEHNRLYWYRQTLGQGPEFLTYFQNEAQLEKSRLLSDRFSAERPKGSFSTLEIQRTEQGDSAMYLCASSPHVRGETQYFGPGTRLLVL.

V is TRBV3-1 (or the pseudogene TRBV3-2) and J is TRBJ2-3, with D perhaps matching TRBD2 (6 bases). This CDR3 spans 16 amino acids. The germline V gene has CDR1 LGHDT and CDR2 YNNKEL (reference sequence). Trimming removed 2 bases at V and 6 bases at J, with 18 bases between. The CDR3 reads CASSQSAGSTGDTQYF. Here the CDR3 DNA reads TGTGCCAGCAGCCAATCGGCGGGAAGCACAGGCGATACGCAGTATTTT.

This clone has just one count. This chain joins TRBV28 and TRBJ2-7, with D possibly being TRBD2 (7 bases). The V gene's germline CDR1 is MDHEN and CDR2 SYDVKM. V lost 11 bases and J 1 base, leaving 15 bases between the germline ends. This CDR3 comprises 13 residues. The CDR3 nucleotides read TGTGCCGGGCGGGGGCGAACGTCCTACGAGCAGTACTTC. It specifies CAGRGRTSYEQYF. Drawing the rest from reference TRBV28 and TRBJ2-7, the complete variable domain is DVKVTQSSRYLVKRTGEKVFLECVQDMDHENMFWYRQDPGLGLRLIYFSYDVKMKEKGDIPEGYSVSREKKERFSLILESASTNQTSMYLCAGRGRTSYEQYFGPGTRLTVT.

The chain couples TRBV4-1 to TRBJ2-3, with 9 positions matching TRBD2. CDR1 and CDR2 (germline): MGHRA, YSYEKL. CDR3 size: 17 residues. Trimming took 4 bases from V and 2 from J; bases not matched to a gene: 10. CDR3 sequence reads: CASSPRVAGDLTDTQYF. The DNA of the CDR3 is TGCGCCAGCAGCCCGCGGGTAGCGGGGGACCTCACAGATACGCAGTATTTT.

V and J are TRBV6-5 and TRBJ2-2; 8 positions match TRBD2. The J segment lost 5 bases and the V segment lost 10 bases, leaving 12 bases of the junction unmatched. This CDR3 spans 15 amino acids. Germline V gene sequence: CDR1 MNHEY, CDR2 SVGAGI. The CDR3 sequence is CATRRGREETGELFF. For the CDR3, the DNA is TGTGCCACCCGTCGGGGGCGGGAGGAAACCGGGGAGCTGTTTTTT.